These 10 T cell receptor beta chains share one sample of origin, sequenced in a study of blood T cell repertoires in COVID-19. The repertoire was sequenced with immunoSEQ multiplex PCR; TCRdb's copy has only in-frame clones and lacks some. This sample has about 100,000 clones, with 70% to 90% found just once. The sample taken for sequencing was peripheral blood. The receptor set was obtained from a human donor in a cohort sampled during active COVID-19.

The count of this clone is one. V is TRBV10-3 and J is TRBJ2-1; maybe TRBD1 (5 bases). The CDR3 covers 13 residues. Germline V gene data show CDR1 as ENHRY and CDR2 as SYGVKD. Between the trimmed V and J ends, which lost 0 bases and 8 bases, there was a span of 8 bases. In nucleotides, the CDR3 is TGTGCCATCAGTGAGTCGGGGCAACATGAGCAGTTCTTC. Translation gives CAISESGQHEQFF.

The chain carries TRBV20-1 and TRBJ2-3; TRBD2 aligns across 7 bases. CDR1 and CDR2 (germline): DFQATT, SNEGSKA (reference sequence). Trimming cost V 3 bases and J 5 bases; bases outside gene matches: 11. This CDR3 contains 15 residues. The CDR3 protein is CSASRPTGGVDTQYF. CDR3 coding DNA: TGCAGTGCTAGTCGGCCGACGGGAGGAGTAGATACGCAGTATTTT.

The chain is built from TRBV5-1 and TRBJ2-1; 9 positions match TRBD1. V shed 3 bases, J shed 1 base, and the junction held 5 bases outside the gene matches. There are 16 residues in the CDR3. Germline values: CDR1 SGHRS, CDR2 YFSETQ. The CDR3 sequence: CASSWGGQGSYNEQFF. CDR3 nucleotides: TGCGCCAGCAGCTGGGGGGGACAGGGATCCTACAATGAGCAGTTCTTC. The variable domain in full, with the rest retrieved from reference TRBV5-1 and TRBJ2-1, is KAGVTQTPRYLIKTRGQQVTLSCSPISGHRSVSWYQQTPGQGLQFLFEYFSETQRNKGNFPGRFSGRQFSNSRSEMNVSTLELGDSALYLCASSWGGQGSYNEQFFGPGTRLTVL.

This clone was counted once. The V and J genes are TRBV5-4 and TRBJ2-1; 13 bases map to TRBD2. CDR3 length equals 17 residues. V lost 3 bases and J lost 0; bases outside the gene matches: 3. CDR1 and CDR2 from the germline V gene are SGHNT and YYREEE (reference sequence). Here the CDR3 reads CASSSRLAGGSYNEQFF. CDR3 DNA: TGTGCCAGCAGCTCCAGACTAGCGGGGGGCTCCTACAATGAGCAGTTCTTC.

Only one count was recorded for this clone. The rearrangement uses TRBV18 and TRBJ2-3; 11 bases are shared with TRBD2. Trimming took 7 bases from V and 0 from J; bases not matched to a gene: 3. Germline values: CDR1 KGHSH, CDR2 LQKENI. The CDR3 has 15 amino acids. The chain's CDR3 is CASFRTSGSTDTQYF. The CDR3 DNA reads TGTGCCAGCTTCCGGACTAGCGGGAGCACAGATACGCAGTATTTT.

The chain has TRBV27 and TRBJ2-3; 11 bases line up with TRBD2. V was clipped by 7 bases and J by 1 base; unmatched bases: 7. This CDR3 comprises 16 residues. Per germline, CDR1 MNHEY and CDR2 SMNVEV (reference sequence). In DNA, the CDR3 is TGTGCCAGCAATAAACTAGCGGGAGTCGGCACAGATACGCAGTATTTT. Translation: CASNKLAGVGTDTQYF.

The rearrangement uses TRBV6-5 and TRBJ1-1, with a tentative D call TRBD1 (6 bases). The V end lost 0 bases, the J end lost 7 bases, and 9 bases lay between the germline ends. The CDR3 contains 13 residues. Germline-derived CDR1 and CDR2 are MNHEY and SVGAGI. The chain's CDR3 is CASSYSGQNEAFF. The CDR3, as DNA: TGTGCCAGCAGTTACTCGGGACAAAATGAAGCTTTCTTT.

The rearrangement uses TRBV19 and TRBJ2-2; D is ambiguous. Trimming shortened V by 10 bases and J by 3 bases, and 12 bases separated the two germline ends. This CDR3 region has 13 residues. In germline, CDR1 is LNHDA, CDR2 SQIVND (reference sequence). The DNA for the CDR3 is TGTGCCACTGGGTTCGGGTACACCGGGGAGCTGTTTTTT. Amino acids: CATGFGYTGELFF. Filled out from reference TRBV19 and TRBJ2-2, the complete variable domain reads DGGITQSPKYLFRKEGQNVTLSCEQNLNHDAMYWYRQDPGQGLRLIYYSQIVNDFQKGDIAEGYSVSREKKESFPLTVTSAQKNPTAFYLCATGFGYTGELFFGEGSRLTVL.

The chain links TRBV18 to TRBJ2-6; the D gene is possibly TRBD1 (5 bases). Germline CDR1 is KGHSH and CDR2 is LQKENI. With 3 bases removed from V and 0 bases from J, the gap between germline ends came to 9 bases. The CDR3 length is 16 residues. Here the CDR3 DNA reads TGTGCCAGCTCACCCAGGGCAGACTCTGGGGCCAACGTCCTGACTTTC. Its translation is CASSPRADSGANVLTF.

The chain carries TRBV9 and TRBJ1-6; 8 nucleotides match TRBD1. The CDR3 runs to 14 residues. V lost 3 bases to trimming and J lost 10 bases; unmatched junction nucleotides: 6. In germline, CDR1 is SGDLS, CDR2 YYNGEE. DNA of the CDR3: TGTGCCAGCAGCGACAGACAGGGGAACTCACCCCTCCACTTT. Translated: CASSDRQGNSPLHF. Variable domain in full (rest from reference TRBV9 and TRBJ1-6): DSGVTQTPKHLITATGQRVTLRCSPRSGDLSVYWYQQSLDQGLQFLIQYYNGEERAKGNILERFSAQQFPDLHSELNLSSLELGDSALYFCASSDRQGNSPLHFGNGTRLTVT.